This TCR beta chain stems from a study of blood T cell repertoires in COVID-19. Per the original data handling: Using reference gene primer amplification, nucleated cell counts were estimated. Using immunoSEQ multiplex PCR, the repertoire was profiled, and TCRdb retains in-frame clones only, with some absent. Clone size and the V and J calls come from that table; the DNA yielded D and trimming. Of about 230,000 clones detected, around 88% appear once; the ten largest clones hold over 2%. J lost 6 bases, V lost 0 bases, and 1 base had no gene match. The V gene's germline CDR1 is SGHTS and CDR2 YDEGEE. This CDR3 has 13 residues.

The TCR originated in a woman in her thirties or forties with acute COVID-19. The sample was PBMCs or T cells enriched from blood (not recorded which). The V call is TRBV5-8, the J call TRBJ1-2; 8 positions agree with TRBD1. The CDR3: CASSLGQGNGYTF. In DNA form, the CDR3 reads TGTGCCAGCAGCTTGGGACAGGGGAATGGCTACACCTTC. Filled out from reference TRBV5-8 and TRBJ1-2, the complete variable domain reads EAGVTQSPTHLIKTRGQQATLRCSPISGHTSVYWYQQALGLGLQFLLWYDEGEERNRGNFPPRFSGRQFPNYSSELNVNALELEDSALYLCASSLGQGNGYTFGSGTRLTVV.